This TCR beta chain was observed in a study of T cells in women clearing cervical HPV infection. Study-level background: Control women cleared a single incident HPV16 infection within 12 months. Blood came at first lesion visit for cases, post-clearance for controls. HLA type could not be excluded as a confounder.

All participants had a single incident cervical HPV16 infection, and prevalent HPV16 infections were excluded. Repertoires were generated with immunoSEQ multiplex PCR, while TCRdb's copy carries only in-frame clones and drops some. The sample yields about 18,000 clones, of which the top ten take up about an eighth. A word on this clone: The read finishes 3 residues shy of the CDR3 end, and the germline J gene is used to complete it.

Germline CDR1 is SEHNR and CDR2 is FQNEAQ (reference sequence). The CDR3 runs to 15 residues. Between the trimmed V and J ends, which lost 5 bases and 4 bases, there was a span of 17 bases. The sample taken for sequencing was blood buffy coat. The chain joins TRBV7-9 to TRBJ1-1; possible D gene TRBD1, 6 bases. This TCR was sampled from a woman aged 18-70 years with a cervical HPV16 infection that either progressed to CIN3+ or cleared (not recorded which). This CDR3 is CASSPAGGRSTEAFF. The DNA read from the CDR3 is TGTGCCAGCAGCCCCGCGGGGGGGCGAAGCACTGAA.